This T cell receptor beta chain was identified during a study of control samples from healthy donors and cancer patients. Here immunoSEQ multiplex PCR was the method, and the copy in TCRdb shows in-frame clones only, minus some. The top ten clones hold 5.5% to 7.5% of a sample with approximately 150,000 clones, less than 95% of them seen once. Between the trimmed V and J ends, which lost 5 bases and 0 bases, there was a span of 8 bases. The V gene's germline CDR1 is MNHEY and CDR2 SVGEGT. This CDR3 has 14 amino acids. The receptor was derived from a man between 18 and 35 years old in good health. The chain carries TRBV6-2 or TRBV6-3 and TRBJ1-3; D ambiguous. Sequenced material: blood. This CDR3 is CASSMTSSGNTIYF. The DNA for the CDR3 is TGTGCCAGCAGTATGACAAGCTCTGGAAACACCATATATTTT.